The 16 T cell receptor beta chains listed next were all sequenced from one sample in a study of breast tumors, draining lymph nodes, adjacent tissues. Axillary draining lymph nodes of breast cancer patients supplied the node samples. TCRdb recomputed calls from the multiplex PCR reads with MiXCR, one row per CDR3 protein. Of under 300,000 distinct CDR3 sequences listed, roughly a third are singletons. The sequenced sample consisted of axillary lymph node tissue. The receptors come from a female donor with breast cancer. Some clones in this sample may be carry-over from other donors' samples.

This clonotype came up many times. V usage is TRBV7-9 and J usage is TRBJ2-3; 8 positions match TRBD2. V shed 5 bases and J 2 bases; nucleotides not matched to a gene: 6. This CDR3 region has 15 residues. CDR1 is SEHNR, CDR2 FQNEAQ, per germline (reference sequence). In nucleotides, the CDR3 is TGTGCCAGCAGCCCTAGCGGGTTCAACACAGATACGCAGTATTTT. Translation gives CASSPSGFNTDTQYF.

This clonotype appeared a few times. The rearrangement uses TRBV28 and TRBJ2-6; D perhaps matches TRBD1 (5 bases). Deletions cut 5 bases from V and 0 bases from J, with 8 bases between. The CDR3 runs 15 residues. Germline CDR1 MDHEN, CDR2 SYDVKM. The CDR3 spells CASSETGSGANVLTF. As DNA, the CDR3 is TGTGCCAGCAGTGAAACAGGCTCTGGGGCCAACGTCCTGACTTTC. The full variable domain, in which reference TRBV28 and TRBJ2-6 provide the parts outside the CDR3, is DVKVTQSSRYLVKRTGEKVFLECVQDMDHENMFWYRQDPGLGLRLIYFSYDVKMKEKGDIPEGYSVSREKKERFSLILESASTNQTSMYLCASSETGSGANVLTFGAGSRLTVL.

This clonotype was counted ten times or more. V usage is TRBV9 and J usage is TRBJ2-2, with D possibly being TRBD1 (6 bases). Germline values: CDR1 SGDLS, CDR2 YYNGEE. Between the trimmed V and J ends, which lost 6 bases and 0 bases, there was a span of 12 bases. This CDR3 contains 15 residues. CDR3 loop: CASTPGVTNTGELFF. CDR3 nucleotide sequence: TGTGCCAGCACCCCAGGGGTAACGAACACCGGGGAGCTGTTTTTT.

This clonotype was seen at least ten times. This chain links TRBV2 with TRBJ1-6; no clear D gene. This CDR3 contains 13 residues. V was trimmed by 1 base and J by 4 bases, leaving 2 bases between them. The V gene's germline CDR1 is SNHLY and CDR2 FYNNEI. CDR3 DNA: TGTGCCAGCAGTGAAGAATATAATTCACCCCTCCACTTT. Encoded protein: CASSEEYNSPLHF.

This clonotype was counted at least ten times. This sequence joins TRBV24-1 and TRBJ2-5; 7 positions match TRBD1. This CDR3 comprises 16 residues. Germline CDR1 is KGHDR and CDR2 is SFDVKD. Losses at the gene ends were 3 bases for V and 1 base for J; bases not matched to a gene: 7. The CDR3 spells CATSDPRTGFQETQYF. DNA of the CDR3: TGTGCCACCAGTGATCCCAGGACAGGTTTCCAAGAGACCCAGTACTTC.

The chain employs TRBV28 and TRBJ1-4; D unresolved. Trimming cost V 3 bases and J 8 bases, with 4 bases left between them. Germline CDR1 MDHEN, CDR2 SYDVKM. There are 11 residues in the CDR3. DNA of the CDR3: TGTGCCAGCAGTTTCTCCGAAAAACTGTTTTTT. Translated, it gives CASSFSEKLFF.

The table lists this clonotype with a few counts. The chain has TRBV28 and TRBJ2-7, with 10 bases lining up with TRBD1. The CDR3 runs to 16 residues. With V trimmed by 6 bases and J by 7 bases, 15 bases remained unmatched. Germline V gene data show CDR1 as MDHEN and CDR2 as SYDVKM. The CDR3, as DNA: TGTGCCAGCAGGCCGAACCCCGGGACAGGGGAGGGTGAGCAGTACTTC. Its translation: CASRPNPGTGEGEQYF. The full variable domain, rest sourced from reference TRBV28 and TRBJ2-7, is DVKVTQSSRYLVKRTGEKVFLECVQDMDHENMFWYRQDPGLGLRLIYFSYDVKMKEKGDIPEGYSVSREKKERFSLILESASTNQTSMYLCASRPNPGTGEGEQYFGPGTRLTVT.

This clonotype has ten or more counts. The chain combines TRBV7-2 with TRBJ2-3; no clear D. CDR3 size: 14 residues. The germline V gene encodes CDR1 SGHTA and CDR2 FQGNSA. Trimming removed 1 base at V and 1 base at J, with 6 bases between. The CDR3 bases are TGTGCCAGCAGCTTAGGACGTGGCACAGATACGCAGTATTTT. This codes for CASSLGRGTDTQYF.

V is TRBV9 and J is TRBJ2-1; weak D call: TRBD2 (6 bases). Germline lookup yields CDR1 SGDLS and CDR2 YYNGEE. CDR3 size: 15 residues. V was cut by 0 bases and J by 3 bases, with 10 bases left in between. The DNA for the CDR3 is TGTGCCAGCAGCGTAGGAGGGAGGAGCTACAATGAGCAGTTCTTC. This sequence encodes CASSVGGRSYNEQFF.

The rearrangement links TRBV7-9 to TRBJ2-1; TRBD1 matches at 8 bases. The V gene's germline CDR1 is SEHNR and CDR2 FQNEAQ (reference sequence). This CDR3 has 14 amino acids. The ends lost 5 bases at V and 5 bases at J; junction bases unmatched: 5. The CDR3 coding sequence is TGTGCCAGCAGCCCAGACAGGGGAAACAATGAGCAGTTCTTC. Translation: CASSPDRGNNEQFF.

This clonotype came up many times. The chain combines TRBV5-1 with TRBJ2-1; D tentatively fits TRBD1 or TRBD2 (5 bases each). V was trimmed by 3 bases and J by 7 bases, leaving 17 bases between them. The CDR3 consists of 15 residues. Germline V lookup: CDR1 SGHRS, CDR2 YFSETQ. CDR3 residues: CASSSTGTLPNEQFF. Here the CDR3 DNA reads TGCGCCAGCAGCTCGACCGGGACCCTACCAAATGAGCAGTTCTTC.

J is TRBJ1-1 and V is TRBV6-6; 9 nucleotides match TRBD1. Looked up from germline, CDR1 is MNHNY and CDR2 is SVGAGI (reference sequence). Trimming at V came to 6 bases and at J to 13 bases, leaving 15 bases not matched to a gene. The length of the CDR3 is 14 residues. DNA of the CDR3: TGTGCCAGCAGCAACCCGACGGGACAGGGATCTGTTTTCTTT. Protein product: CASSNPTGQGSVFF.

The chain joins TRBV20-1 to TRBJ2-5; 13 bases align to TRBD2. Trimming removed 5 bases from V and 5 bases from J; junction bases left unmatched: 5. The CDR3 consists of 14 residues. Germline-derived CDR1 and CDR2 are DFQATT and SNEGSKA (reference sequence). This CDR3 reads CSAALAGGRETQYF. For the CDR3, the DNA is TGCAGTGCTGCACTAGCGGGGGGGCGGGAGACCCAGTACTTC.

This clonotype was observed once. A much larger clone lies one base from this, so it may be a read error. The chain is built from TRBV5-1 and TRBJ2-3, with TRBD1 identical over 8 bases. There are 16 residues in the CDR3. Germline V gives CDR1 SGHRS, CDR2 YFSETQ. In DNA form, the CDR3 reads TGCGCCAGCAGCTTGCCGGGACAGGCAGCGCCAGATATGCAGTATTTT. It encodes CASSLPGQAAPDMQYF.

The rearrangement uses TRBV6-1 and TRBJ2-5, with D possibly being TRBD1 or TRBD2 (6 bases each). CDR3 length: 16 residues. Trimming pared 0 bases from V and 5 bases from J, leaving 16 bases between. Germline CDR1 is MNHNS and CDR2 is SASEGT. This chain's CDR3 is CASSEALRGRGETQYF. The CDR3 nucleotides are TGTGCCAGCAGTGAAGCGCTTCGGGGGCGGGGTGAGACCCAGTACTTC.

In this sample, this clonotype turned up many times. The V and J genes are TRBV15 and TRBJ2-2, with 10 nucleotides matching TRBD1. The CDR3 totals 16 residues. Losses at the gene ends were 3 bases for V and 4 bases for J; bases not matched to a gene: 5. The germline V gene has CDR1 LNHNV and CDR2 YYDKDF (reference sequence). As DNA, the CDR3 is TGTGCCACCAGCAGGGGGACAGGGGTGGCCACCGGGGAGCTGTTTTTT. As protein: CATSRGTGVATGELFF.